This TCR beta chain was retrieved from a study of T cells in Graves' hyperthyroidism and ophthalmopathy. Amplification yielded TCR beta CDR3 regions, with RNA transcripts as the source. First-round RT-PCR with HTBI primers amplified the TCR CDR3 region. TCRdb re-analysed the multiplex PCR reads in MiXCR, keeping a single row per CDR3 protein. The sample shows more than 500,000 distinct CDR3 sequences, 15% to 20% of them seen only once. General study results and limits: The model identified upcoming ophthalmopathy a median 6.5 months ahead of onset. Separation of ophthalmopathy from stable hyperthyroidism was achieved by a 13 V-J model.

Germline V gene data show CDR1 as SGHKS and CDR2 as YYEKEE (reference sequence). The CDR3 contains 16 residues. V was trimmed by 4 bases and J by 3 bases, leaving 19 bases between them. Any patient presenting with uncontrolled infection, other autoimmune disease, pregnancy or lactation was left out. Diagnoses were established using clinical symptoms, serum thyroxine and TRAb, thyroid ultrasound and orbital computed tomography. As to this clonotype: Its antigen is not known.

This TCR derives from a woman in her 30s with Graves' ophthalmopathy. The specimen was blood. The chain combines TRBV5-5 with TRBJ2-5; tentatively, D is TRBD1 (6 bases). The CDR3 here is CASSRTGLVGEETQYF. The CDR3 bases are TGTGCCAGCAGCCGCACAGGGCTAGTGGGGGAAGAGACCCAGTACTTC.